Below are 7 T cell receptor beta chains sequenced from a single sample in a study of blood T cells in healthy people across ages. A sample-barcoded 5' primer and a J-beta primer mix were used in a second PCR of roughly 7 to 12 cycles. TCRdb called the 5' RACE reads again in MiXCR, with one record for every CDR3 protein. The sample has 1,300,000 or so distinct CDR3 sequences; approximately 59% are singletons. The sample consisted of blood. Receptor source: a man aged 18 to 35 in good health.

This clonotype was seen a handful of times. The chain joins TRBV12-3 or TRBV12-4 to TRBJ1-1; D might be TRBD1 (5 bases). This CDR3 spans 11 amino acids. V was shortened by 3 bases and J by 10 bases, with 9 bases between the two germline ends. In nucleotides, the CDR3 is TGTGCCAGCAGTTTCGGGGGGGGAGCTTTCTTT. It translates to CASSFGGGAFF.

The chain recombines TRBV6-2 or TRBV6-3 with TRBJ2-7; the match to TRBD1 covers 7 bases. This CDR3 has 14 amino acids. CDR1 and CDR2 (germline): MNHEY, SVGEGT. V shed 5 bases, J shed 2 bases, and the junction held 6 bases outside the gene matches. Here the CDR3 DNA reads TGTGCCAGCAGTCAAGGGACAGCAACCTACGAGCAGTACTTC. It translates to CASSQGTATYEQYF.

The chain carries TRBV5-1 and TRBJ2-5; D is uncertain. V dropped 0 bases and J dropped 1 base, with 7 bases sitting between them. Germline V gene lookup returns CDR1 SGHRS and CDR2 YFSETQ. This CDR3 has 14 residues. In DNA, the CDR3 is TGCGCCAGCAGCTTGGAGGGAACCCAAGAGACCCAGTACTTC. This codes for CASSLEGTQETQYF.

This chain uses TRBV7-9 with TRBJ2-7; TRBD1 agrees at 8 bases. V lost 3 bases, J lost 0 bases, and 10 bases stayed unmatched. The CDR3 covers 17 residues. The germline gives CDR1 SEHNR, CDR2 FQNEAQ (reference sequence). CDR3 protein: CASSFLIGQGSSYEQYF. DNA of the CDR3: TGTGCCAGCAGCTTCCTCATAGGACAGGGAAGCTCCTACGAGCAGTACTTC.

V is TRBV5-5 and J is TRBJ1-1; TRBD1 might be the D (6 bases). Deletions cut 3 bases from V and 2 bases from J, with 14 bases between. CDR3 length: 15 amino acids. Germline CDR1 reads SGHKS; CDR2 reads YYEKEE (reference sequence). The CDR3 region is CASSSQGRENTEAFF. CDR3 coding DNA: TGTGCCAGCAGCTCACAGGGTCGGGAAAACACTGAAGCTTTCTTT.

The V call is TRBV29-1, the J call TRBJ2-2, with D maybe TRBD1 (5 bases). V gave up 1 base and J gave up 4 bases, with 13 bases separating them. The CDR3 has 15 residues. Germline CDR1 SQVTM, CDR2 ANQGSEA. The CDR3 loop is CSVEVGQGFTGELFF. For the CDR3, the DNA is TGCAGCGTTGAAGTAGGTCAGGGATTCACCGGGGAGCTGTTTTTT.

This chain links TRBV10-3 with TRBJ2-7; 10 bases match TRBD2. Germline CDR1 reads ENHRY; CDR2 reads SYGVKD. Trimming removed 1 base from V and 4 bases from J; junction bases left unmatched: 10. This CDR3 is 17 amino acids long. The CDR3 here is CAISELFLLAGRYEQYF. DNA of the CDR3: TGTGCCATCAGTGAGTTGTTTTTACTAGCGGGGAGGTACGAGCAGTACTTC.